The 6 T cell receptor beta chains below come from one sample, sequenced in a study of cytomegalovirus exposure and HLA in healthy donors (dated by TCRdb to about 2017). Library preparation employed the immunoSEQ multiplex PCR assay. For the multiplex PCR, a mixture combining 60 forward primers for TCR Vbeta segments and 13 reverse primers for TCR Jbeta segments was used. The immuneACCESS repertoire file appears here via TCRdb, limited to in-frame rearrangements. These files lack a portion of the clones; in checked studies, under half of the deficit traces to unresolved V genes, and the cause of the others is not known. The sample yields over 150,000 clones; 68% were counted once. The ten largest make up roughly 4% of the sample. The sequenced sample was PBMCs. Source of these receptors: a young woman in good health and CMV-seropositive.

The chain carries TRBV4-1 and TRBJ2-1, with 9 bases fitting TRBD2. Germline loops: CDR1 MGHRA, CDR2 YSYEKL. The CDR3 runs to 16 residues. J lost 2 bases, V lost 3 bases, and 5 bases had no gene match. This chain's CDR3 is CASSQSSGTPYNEQFF. In DNA, the CDR3 is TGCGCCAGCAGCCAGTCTAGCGGGACACCCTACAATGAGCAGTTCTTC.

V and J are TRBV5-1 and TRBJ2-7; D perhaps matches TRBD1 (6 bases). V lost 4 bases to trimming and J lost 12 bases, with 20 bases between them. The CDR3 has 13 residues. Germline values: CDR1 SGHRS, CDR2 YFSETQ. CDR3 sequence reads: CASSPDLDGTRYF. CDR3 coding DNA: TGCGCCAGCAGCCCCGACTTAGACGGGACACGGTACTTC.

This chain links TRBV4-2 with TRBJ1-5; D not certain. CDR1 is LGHNA, CDR2 YNFKEQ, per germline. The CDR3 consists of 13 residues. Trimming shortened V by 0 bases and J by 6 bases, and 6 bases separated the two germline ends. CDR3 loop: CASSQEVVQPQHF. The CDR3 DNA reads TGTGCCAGCAGCCAAGAGGTAGTTCAGCCCCAGCATTTT.

This chain joins TRBV28 and TRBJ1-5; no clear D gene. V shed 1 base and J shed 7 bases, with 11 bases lying between them. The CDR3 is 14 residues long. Germline CDR1 is MDHEN and CDR2 is SYDVKM. This CDR3 is CASSLSRGRQPQHF. CDR3 in DNA: TGTGCCAGCAGTTTATCCCGAGGTAGACAGCCCCAGCATTTT.

The V call is TRBV9, the J call TRBJ2-1; TRBD2 matches at 9 bases. Trimming at V came to 4 bases and at J to 8 bases, leaving 4 bases not matched to a gene. This CDR3 has 13 residues. Germline CDR1 is SGDLS and CDR2 is YYNGEE. The CDR3 DNA follows: TGTGCCAGCAGCAAGCGGGGGGCGGATGAGCAGTTCTTC. Its translation: CASSKRGADEQFF.

This chain links TRBV6-4 with TRBJ1-2; D is uncertain. The V gene's germline CDR1 is MRHNA and CDR2 SNTAGT. The CDR3 spans 13 residues. Trimming removed 5 bases from V and 4 bases from J, with 11 bases in between. This CDR3 is CASSSWSIYGYTF. The CDR3 coding sequence is TGTGCCAGCAGTTCATGGTCTATCTATGGCTACACCTTC.